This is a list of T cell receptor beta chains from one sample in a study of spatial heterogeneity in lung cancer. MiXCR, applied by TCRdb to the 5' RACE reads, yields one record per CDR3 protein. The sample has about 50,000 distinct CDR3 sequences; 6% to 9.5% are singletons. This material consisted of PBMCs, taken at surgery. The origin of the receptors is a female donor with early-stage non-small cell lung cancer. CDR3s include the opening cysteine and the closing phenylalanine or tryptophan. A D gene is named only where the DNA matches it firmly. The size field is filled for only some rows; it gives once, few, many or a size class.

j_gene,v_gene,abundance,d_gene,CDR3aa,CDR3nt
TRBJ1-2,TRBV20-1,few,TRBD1,CSASPTGVIGYGYTF,TGCAGTGCTAGTCCTACAGGGGTTATCGGCTATGGCTACACCTTC
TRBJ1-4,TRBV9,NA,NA,CASSPGYEEKLFF,TGTGCCAGCAGCCCAGGGTACGAAGAAAAACTGTTTTTT
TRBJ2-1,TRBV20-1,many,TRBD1,CSPGQGGNEQFF,TGCAGTCCGGGACAGGGAGGCAATGAGCAGTTCTTC
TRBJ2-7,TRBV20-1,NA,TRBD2,CSARGAIPGLAVEQYF,TGCAGTGCTAGAGGCGCCATTCCGGGACTAGCGGTCGAGCAGTACTTC
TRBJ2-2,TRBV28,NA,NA,CAIGTTNTGELFF,TGTGCTATCGGGACAACGAACACCGGGGAGCTGTTTTTT
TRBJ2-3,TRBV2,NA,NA,CASSATGLPSTDTQYF,TGTGCCAGCAGCGCTACAGGGTTACCGAGCACAGATACGCAGTATTTT
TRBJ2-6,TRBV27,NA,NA,CASSLSTNGRSGANVLTF,TGTGCCAGCAGTTTATCCACCAACGGCCGGTCTGGGGCCAACGTCCTGACTTTC
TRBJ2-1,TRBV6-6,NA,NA,CASSYPGDEQFF,TGTGCCAGCAGTTACCCAGGGGATGAGCAGTTCTTC
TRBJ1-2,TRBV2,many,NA,CASTQGYYGYTF,TGTGCCAGCACCCAGGGTTACTATGGCTACACCTTC
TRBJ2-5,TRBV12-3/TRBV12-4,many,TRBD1,CASSSSDRGGAETQYF,TGTGCCAGCAGTTCCAGTGACAGGGGGGGGGCAGAGACCCAGTACTTC
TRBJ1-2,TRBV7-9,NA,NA,CASSLASGRNYGYTF,TGTGCCAGCAGCTTAGCGTCAGGACGGAACTATGGCTACACCTTC
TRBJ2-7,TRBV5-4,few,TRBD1,CASSLRQGGYEQYF,TGTGCCAGCAGCTTACGACAGGGGGGCTACGAGCAGTACTTC
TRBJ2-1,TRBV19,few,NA,CASTNINEQFF,TGTGCCAGTACAAACATCAATGAGCAGTTCTTC
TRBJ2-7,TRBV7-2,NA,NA,CASSLGGVRKNEQYF,TGTGCCAGCAGCTTAGGCGGGGTACGAAAAAACGAGCAGTACTTC